A single sample is the source of the 3 T cell receptor beta chains below, sequenced in a study of blood T cell repertoires in COVID-19. Assay: immunoSEQ multiplex PCR; the TCRdb copy retains only in-frame clones and omits some. The data show over 250,000 clones, 90% seen once. The sample taken for sequencing was PBMCs or T cells enriched from blood (not recorded which). These TCRs come from a woman aged 30 to 39 who had recovered from COVID-19.

J is TRBJ2-4 and V is TRBV7-9; TRBD2 is a possible D gene (6 bases). CDR3 length equals 17 residues. Germline V gene lookup returns CDR1 SEHNR and CDR2 FQNEAQ (reference sequence). V was clipped by 1 base and J by 10 bases, with 23 bases between them. The CDR3 sequence is CASSLEYQGAAGFIQYF. The CDR3 region has the DNA TGTGCCAGCAGCTTAGAGTATCAGGGCGCGGCGGGGTTTATTCAGTACTTC. Complete variable domain (other parts from reference TRBV7-9 and TRBJ2-4): DTGVSQNPRHKITKRGQNVTFRCDPISEHNRLYWYRQTLGQGPEFLTYFQNEAQLEKSRLLSDRFSAERPKGSFSTLEIQRTEQGDSAMYLCASSLEYQGAAGFIQYFGAGTRLSVL.

The rearrangement uses TRBV18 and TRBJ1-3, with a weak D call TRBD1 (5 bases). Per the germline V gene, CDR1 is KGHSH and CDR2 is LQKENI. The CDR3 loop spans 13 amino acids. Between the trimmed V and J ends, which lost 2 bases and 6 bases, there was a span of 8 bases. Written as DNA, the CDR3 is TGTGCCAGCTCACCAGCAGGGAAAAACACCATATATTTT. Translation gives CASSPAGKNTIYF. Variable domain in full (rest from reference TRBV18 and TRBJ1-3): NAGVMQNPRHLVRRRGQEARLRCSPMKGHSHVYWYRQLPEEGLKFMVYLQKENIIDESGMPKERFSAEFPKEGPSILRIQQVVRGDSAAYFCASSPAGKNTIYFGEGSWLTVV.

V and J are TRBV27 and TRBJ2-7; the match to TRBD1 covers 7 bases. The CDR3 is 19 residues long. The germline V gene has CDR1 MNHEY and CDR2 SMNVEV (reference sequence). Unmatched junction bases numbered 19, after V lost 3 bases and J lost 2 bases. The CDR3 loop reads CASSLSRDRHTLHTYEQYF. Written as DNA, the CDR3 is TGTGCCAGCAGTTTGTCCCGGGACAGACATACTTTACATACCTACGAGCAGTACTTC.